These T cell receptor beta chains were read from a single sample in a study of shared clonotypes between healthy human individuals. Repertoires were generated with immunoSEQ multiplex PCR, while TCRdb's copy carries only in-frame clones and drops some. The sample records fewer than 700,000 clones, around three quarters being singletons. The specimen was PBMCs. These receptors were taken from a middle-aged woman in good health. Some clones in this sample may be carry-over from other donors' samples. CDR3s include the opening cysteine and the closing phenylalanine or tryptophan.

v_call: TRBV6-5
cdr3_length: 16
cdr3_aa: CASSYSHRAPNEKLFF

v_call: TRBV6-1
cdr3_length: 19
cdr3_aa: CASSVSSLWDRGGTTEAFF

v_call: TRBV11-2
cdr3_length: 14
cdr3_aa: CASTATGGGNTIYF

v_call: TRBV28
cdr3_length: 16
cdr3_aa: CASTPRASGRVETQYF

v_call: TRBV7-3
cdr3_length: 14
cdr3_aa: CASSPTGTTGELFF

v_call: TRBV7-2
cdr3_length: 13
cdr3_aa: CASSPPIDRGQYF

v_call: TRBV2
cdr3_length: 13
cdr3_aa: CASQIAILDEQYF

v_call: TRBV6-1
cdr3_length: 12
cdr3_aa: CASSEWTVEAFF

v_call: TRBV10-2
cdr3_length: 14
cdr3_aa: CASTGSSGANVLTF

v_call: TRBV6-4
cdr3_length: 15
cdr3_aa: CASSDSPGTHNEQFF

v_call: TRBV18
cdr3_length: 18
cdr3_aa: CASSPLASGVSGYNEQFF

v_call: TRBV21-1
cdr3_length: 15
cdr3_aa: CASSKARDRGEKLFF

v_call: TRBV29-1
cdr3_length: 12
cdr3_aa: CSVRLAGDEQYF

v_call: TRBV5-8
cdr3_length: 13
cdr3_aa: CASSYDLKETQYF

v_call: TRBV5-1
cdr3_length: 14
cdr3_aa: CASSFGLGAYEQYF

v_call: TRBV15
cdr3_length: 16
cdr3_aa: CATSRDAGPSGNTIYF

v_call: TRBV7-9
cdr3_length: 15
cdr3_aa: CASSPRRAGEAEAFF

v_call: TRBV6-1
cdr3_length: 13
cdr3_aa: CASAWKDNEKLFF

v_call: TRBV7-2
cdr3_length: 15
cdr3_aa: CASSLDVGARNIQYF

v_call: TRBV5-6
cdr3_length: 18
cdr3_aa: CASSLRFQREGRKNIQYF

v_call: TRBV15
cdr3_length: 16
cdr3_aa: CATSAGQGGTNEKLFF

v_call: TRBV28
cdr3_length: 17
cdr3_aa: CASSLGLAGVNGGELFF

v_call: TRBV6-1
cdr3_length: 15
cdr3_aa: CASTQWRGLGTEAFF

v_call: TRBV11-1
cdr3_length: 14
cdr3_aa: CASRFDGATGELFF

v_call: TRBV6-5
cdr3_length: 15
cdr3_aa: CASSKGQGASYEQYF

v_call: TRBV15
cdr3_length: 13
cdr3_aa: CATSRQTGGEQYF

v_call: TRBV27
cdr3_length: 14
cdr3_aa: CASSPRTDSYEQYF

v_call: TRBV18
cdr3_length: 14
cdr3_aa: CASSPGTRNQPQHF

v_call: TRBV20-1
cdr3_length: 10
cdr3_aa: CSAIYNEQFF

v_call: TRBV19
cdr3_length: 12
cdr3_aa: CASSFSLGEQYF

v_call: TRBV7-2
cdr3_length: 13
cdr3_aa: CASSSTGTGELFF

v_call: TRBV28
cdr3_length: 12
cdr3_aa: CASSLVGPEQFF

v_call: TRBV18
cdr3_length: 17
cdr3_aa: CASSYNPGTGGTDTQYF

v_call: TRBV2
cdr3_length: 13
cdr3_aa: CASSGDRVHEQYF

v_call: TRBV5-1
cdr3_length: 16
cdr3_aa: CASSWTAFRSGNTIYF

v_call: TRBV5-1
cdr3_length: 15
cdr3_aa: CASSFERTGGTEAFF

v_call: TRBV7-6
cdr3_length: 16
cdr3_aa: CASSPRWRRGDTEAFF

v_call: TRBV21-1
cdr3_length: 15
cdr3_aa: CASSEGGRAKNIQYF

v_call: TRBV10-1
cdr3_length: 14
cdr3_aa: CASSELLAKNIQYF

v_call: TRBV4-2
cdr3_length: 17
cdr3_aa: CASSDRTSGQGDNEQFF

v_call: TRBV10-3
cdr3_length: 15
cdr3_aa: CAISGLQGSIHEQYF

v_call: TRBV4-1
cdr3_length: 19
cdr3_aa: CASSHLGLADLSGANVLTF